Listed below are T cell receptor beta chains from one sample, sequenced in a study of T cell responses to AZD1222 COVID-19 vaccine. TCRdb's copy holds only in-frame clones and misses some; the assay was immunoSEQ multiplex PCR. This sample yields approximately 100,000 clones, of which 88% are seen a single time; around 9.4% belongs to the top ten. The source material was peripheral blood, sampled on day 0 of AZD1222 vaccination. All receptors derive from an adult in good health. The CDR3 runs from the conserved cysteine through the conserved F or W. Each record gives: V gene, D gene, clone size, J gene, CDR3 DNA, CDR3 protein. The D gene is left open where the match is weak. Part of the rows lack a size; the others show once, few, many or a class for expanded clones.

TRBV27,TRBD2,.,TRBJ2-1,TGTGCCAGCAGTTCCCCGGGACTAGCGGTCAATGAGCAGTTCTTC,CASSSPGLAVNEQFF
TRBV19,.,.,TRBJ1-4,TGTGCCAGTAGTATAACGAGGAGTACAACTAATGAAAAACTGTTTTTT,CASSITRSTTNEKLFF
TRBV7-8,.,.,TRBJ2-2,TGTGCCAGCAGCACCAGAGGACTAAACACCGGGGAGCTGTTTTTT,CASSTRGLNTGELFF
TRBV18,TRBD1,.,TRBJ1-2,TGTGCCAGCTCACCCACAGGGGTGCAGAACTATGGCTACACCTTC,CASSPTGVQNYGYTF
TRBV7-2,.,.,TRBJ2-7,TGTGCCAGCAGCTTATCCGGGACTTTCCACGAGCAGTACTTC,CASSLSGTFHEQYF
TRBV20-1,.,once,TRBJ2-7,TGCAGTGCTAGTCGTGGGGCGCGATACGAGCAGTACTTC,CSASRGARYEQYF
TRBV7-2,.,.,TRBJ2-3,TGTGCCAGCAGCCCCGGGACCAGCGGCAGAGATACGCAGTATTTT,CASSPGTSGRDTQYF
TRBV18,TRBD2,.,TRBJ2-3,TGTGCCAGCTCACCCTCCAAACTAGCGGGGGGCCGGTCGGGCACAGATACGCAGTATTTT,CASSPSKLAGGRSGTDTQYF
TRBV19,.,.,TRBJ2-3,TGTGCCAGTAGTATCCCAGGGTCCCCGAGGGCAGATACGCAGTATTTT,CASSIPGSPRADTQYF
TRBV5-5,TRBD1,.,TRBJ1-6,TGTGCCAGCAGCACCGGACAGGGGTCAAATTCACCCCTCCACTTT,CASSTGQGSNSPLHF
TRBV24-1,TRBD2,.,TRBJ2-3,TGTGCCACCAGTGATCGACTAGCGGGGGGATTGGATACGCAGTATTTT,CATSDRLAGGLDTQYF
TRBV4-1,.,.,TRBJ1-4,TGCGCCAGCAGCCGGACATATGAAAAACTGTTTTTT,CASSRTYEKLFF
TRBV18,.,.,TRBJ1-6,TGTGCCAGCTCACCACCTAATTCACCCCTCCACTTT,CASSPPNSPLHF
TRBV28,.,once,TRBJ2-5,TGTGCCAGCAGTTTAAATATAGAGACCCAGTACTTC,CASSLNIETQYF
TRBV4-2,TRBD2,once,TRBJ2-1,TGTGCCAGCAGCCAAGAATCAGGGCGGGGGGGCTATGATGAGCAGTTCTTC,CASSQESGRGGYDEQFF
TRBV2,.,.,TRBJ1-3,TGTGCCAGCAGTGAAAGGATCTCTGGAAACACCATATATTTT,CASSERISGNTIYF
TRBV18,TRBD2,once,TRBJ2-1,TGTGCCAGCTCACCACGGACTAGCGGCGACAATGAGCAGTTCTTC,CASSPRTSGDNEQFF
TRBV9,.,.,TRBJ2-7,TGTGCCAGCAGTAAACTTTTTAGATACCGGGCCGGCTACGAGCAGTACTTC,CASSKLFRYRAGYEQYF
TRBV7-6,.,.,TRBJ1-4,TGTGCCAGCAGCTTGTTATGGGGGGGCTCTAAGACTAATGAAAAACTGTTTTTT,CASSLLWGGSKTNEKLFF
TRBV9,.,.,TRBJ2-5,TGTGCCAGCAGCGTAGACGCGGGAAACCAAGAGACCCAGTACTTC,CASSVDAGNQETQYF
TRBV5-5,.,.,TRBJ1-2,TGTGCCAGCAGCCCCTCGACGGTAGCTAACTATGGCTACACCTTC,CASSPSTVANYGYTF
TRBV19,.,.,TRBJ1-2,TGTGCCAGTAGTCTTCGGACAGTGGTCGTCGGCTACACCTTC,CASSLRTVVVGYTF
TRBV9,TRBD1,.,TRBJ1-5,TGTGCCAGCAGCTTAGGGACAGGGGGAAAGCAGCCCCAGCATTTT,CASSLGTGGKQPQHF
TRBV18,.,.,TRBJ1-2,TGTGCCAGCTCAGAAGGGGCGCGGGACTATGGCTACACCTTC,CASSEGARDYGYTF
TRBV7-9,.,.,TRBJ2-3,TGTGCCAGCAGCTTAAGGTCAAGCGCAGATACGCAGTATTTT,CASSLRSSADTQYF
TRBV4-3,.,.,TRBJ1-2,TGCGCCAGCAGCCAAGAAGGGCTGTACTATGGCTACACCTTC,CASSQEGLYYGYTF
TRBV10-2,.,.,TRBJ1-1,TGCGCCAGCAGTGAGACTAACGGACTAGAAGCTTTCTTT,CASSETNGLEAFF
TRBV6-5,.,.,TRBJ1-5,TGTGCCAGCAGTTTTCTGGGCAATCAGCCCCAGCATTTT,CASSFLGNQPQHF
TRBV4-2,TRBD2,once,TRBJ2-1,TGTGCCAGCAGCCATCTCCGACTAGCGGGCCCACGGCGGTTCTTC,CASSHLRLAGPRRFF
TRBV9,TRBD2,.,TRBJ2-3,TGTGCCAGCAGCGTAGGCCTCCTAGCGGGAGGGCCTCAAGATACGCAGTATTTT,CASSVGLLAGGPQDTQYF
TRBV28,TRBD1,.,TRBJ1-1,TGTGCCAGCAGTACCGCCGGGACAGGGGACACTGAAGCTTTCTTT,CASSTAGTGDTEAFF